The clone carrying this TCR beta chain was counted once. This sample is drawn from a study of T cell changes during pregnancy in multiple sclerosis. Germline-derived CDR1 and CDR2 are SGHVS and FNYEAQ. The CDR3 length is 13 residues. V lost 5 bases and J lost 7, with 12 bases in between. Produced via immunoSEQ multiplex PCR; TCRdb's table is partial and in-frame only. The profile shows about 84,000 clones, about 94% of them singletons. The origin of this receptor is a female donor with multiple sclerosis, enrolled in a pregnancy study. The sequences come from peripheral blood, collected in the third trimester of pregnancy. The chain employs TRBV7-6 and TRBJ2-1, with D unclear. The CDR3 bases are TGTGCCAGCAGCCTTAGATTAACGAATGAGCAGTTCTTC. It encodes CASSLRLTNEQFF.